This TCR beta chain was obtained from a study of blood T cell repertoires in COVID-19. Background on the study: Samples taken during acute and convalescent COVID-19 were collected in the United States, Italy and Spain. The cDNA or gDNA used as material had been derived from T cells, B-cell-depleted T cells, or PBMCs.

Cohort 3 recovery required two negative PCRs, clearance, or symptom resolution. In the authors' methods: Reference gene primer amplification gave estimated nucleated cell counts. Sequenced by immunoSEQ multiplex PCR; TCRdb stores in-frame clones only, minus some. The D gene and trimming were derived from the DNA, and the V and J assignments and clone size from that table. This repertoire shows a few hundred thousand clones, roughly 87% found once; its top ten account for roughly 0.94%. Germline CDR1 and CDR2: MNHEY and SVGEGT. Germline trimming cut 0 bases from V and 6 bases from J; bases unmatched to any gene: 10. This CDR3 contains 18 residues.

Sequencing was carried out using PBMCs or T cells enriched from blood (not recorded which). The origin of this receptor is a woman under 40 who had recovered from COVID-19. The V and J genes are TRBV6-2 or TRBV6-3 and TRBJ2-2; 10 nucleotides match TRBD2. CDR3 nucleotides: TGTGCCAGCAGTTACTCCCAGCGGGGGGGCCAAAGGCCCGGGGAGCTGTTTTTT. Its protein is CASSYSQRGGQRPGELFF.